This TCR beta chain was documented in a study of blood T cell repertoires in COVID-19. Background on the study: Sample material is recorded as cDNA or gDNA derived from T cells, B-cell-depleted T cells, or PBMCs.

This clone was detected only once. Original analysis: Using reference gene primer amplification, nucleated cell counts were estimated. The assay was immunoSEQ multiplex PCR, and TCRdb's table has in-frame clones only and misses some. The DNA was the basis for D and trimming; V, J and clone size are from that table. Of some 75,000 clones listed, 75% to 95% are singletons. Trimming cost V 0 bases and J 2 bases; bases outside gene matches: 12. The germline V gene encodes CDR1 KGHDR and CDR2 SFDVKD. The CDR3 length is 18 residues. The chain is built from TRBV24-1 and TRBJ2-7; 7 nucleotides line up with TRBD1. The sequence was obtained from a human donor in a cohort sampled during active COVID-19. Source material: peripheral blood. The CDR3 protein is CATSDLNHWTGSTYEQYF. In nucleotides, the CDR3 is TGTGCCACCAGTGATTTGAACCATTGGACAGGCAGTACCTACGAGCAGTACTTC.